The sequence of this T cell receptor (beta chain) was determined in a study of cytomegalovirus exposure and HLA in healthy donors. Findings and limits, study-wide: Accounts indicate the classifier identified cytomegalovirus status with strong specificity and sensitivity. The study listed roughly 160 cytomegalovirus-associated TCR beta chains.

Points on this clone: Its antigen is undetermined.

The donors were members of the validation cohort comprising about 120 subjects, separate from the approximately 630-subject first cohort. Some clones are missing from TCRdb's copy, which holds only in-frame ones; the method was immunoSEQ multiplex PCR. Among fewer than 95,000 clones listed, 94% were seen once. This CDR3 has 14 residues. V lost 7 bases to trimming and J lost 5 bases, with 18 bases between them. In germline, CDR1 is MDHEN, CDR2 SYDVKM. Material for sequencing was PBMCs. The chain recombines TRBV28 with TRBJ2-7, with D unresolved. The receptor was derived from a woman aged 18-29 years in good health and CMV-seronegative. The CDR3 loop is CASNPRRSYHEQYF. CDR3 DNA: TGTGCCAGCAATCCTCGGCGGTCGTACCACGAGCAGTACTTC.